This T cell receptor beta chain was identified during a study of blood T cell repertoires in COVID-19. Overall study: There were acute and convalescent COVID-19 samples, and they came from the United States, Italy and Spain.

Only in-frame clones appear in the TCRdb table, and some are missing; sequencing was by immunoSEQ multiplex PCR. Of about 120,000 clones listed, around 83% are singletons. The germline V gene encodes CDR1 SGDLS and CDR2 YYNGEE. This CDR3 comprises 15 residues. Trimming stripped 0 bases from V and 8 bases from J, with 12 bases between. The receptor's source is a man aged 60 to 69 with acute or convalescent COVID-19. Input material: peripheral blood. This chain uses TRBV9 with TRBJ1-6; D is unclear. CDR3 amino acids: CASSVDPLSHSPLHF. The CDR3 DNA reads as TGTGCCAGCAGCGTAGACCCACTCTCTCATTCACCCCTCCACTTT.